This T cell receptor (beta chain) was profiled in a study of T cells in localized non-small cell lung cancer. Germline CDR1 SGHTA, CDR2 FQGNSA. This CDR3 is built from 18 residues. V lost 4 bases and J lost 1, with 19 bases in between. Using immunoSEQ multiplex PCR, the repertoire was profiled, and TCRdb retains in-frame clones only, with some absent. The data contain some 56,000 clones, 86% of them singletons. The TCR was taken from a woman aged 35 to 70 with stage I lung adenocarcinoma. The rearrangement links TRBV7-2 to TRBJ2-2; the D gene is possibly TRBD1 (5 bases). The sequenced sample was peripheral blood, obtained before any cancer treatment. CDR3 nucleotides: TGTGCCAGCAGCTACCCGACAGACAAAGCCCTGAACACCGGGGAGCTGTTTTTT. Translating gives CASSYPTDKALNTGELFF.